The 13 T cell receptor beta chains below come from one sample, sequenced in a study of T cells in Graves' hyperthyroidism and ophthalmopathy. What was amplified from RNA transcripts were TCR beta CDR3 regions. When the TCR CDR3 underwent first-round RT-PCR, the HTBI primer set was used. TCRdb reanalysed the multiplex PCR reads using MiXCR and keeps one entry per CDR3 protein. The profile covers fewer than 450,000 distinct CDR3 sequences, with over 12% appearing a single time and around 30% taken by the ten largest. Input material: blood. Source of these receptors: a man aged 45-60 years with Graves' ophthalmopathy.

Many counts were recorded for this clonotype. This chain links TRBV3-1 with TRBJ2-2, with D uncertain. V lost 0 bases and J 1 base, leaving 9 bases between the germline ends. The CDR3 totals 16 residues. Germline V gene sequence: CDR1 LGHDT, CDR2 YNNKEL (reference sequence). The chain's CDR3 is CASSQEVERNTGELFF. In DNA, the CDR3 is TGTGCCAGCAGCCAAGAGGTGGAGAGGAACACCGGGGAGCTGTTTTTT.

This clonotype was counted once. DNA for the CDR3: TGTGCCATCAGCGCCGACTGGGACAGGGGGCCCGGGGAGCTGTTTTTT. Amino acids: CAISADWDRGPGELFF. The chain joins TRBV10-3 to TRBJ2-2; 12 nucleotides align to TRBD1. The CDR3 spans 16 residues. Unmatched junction bases numbered 8, after V lost 6 bases and J lost 6 bases. Germline CDR1 ENHRY, CDR2 SYGVKD.

This clonotype was seen more than once but under ten times. At one boundary the junction diverges from the germline segment, which might be a read error. The chain recombines TRBV5-5 with TRBJ1-1; maybe TRBD1 (5 bases). Germline V gene sequence: CDR1 SGHKS, CDR2 YYEKEE (reference sequence). The CDR3 is 14 residues long. CDR3 sequence reads: CASNLGVLNTEAFF. The CDR3 DNA reads TGTGCCAGCAACTTGGGGGTCTTGAACACTGAAGCTTTCTTT.

Remarks on this clonotype: A much larger clone lies a single base off, so this may be a read error. V usage is TRBV4-1 and J usage is TRBJ2-1; 7 nucleotides agree with TRBD2. The CDR3 is 16 amino acids. Germline trimming cut 8 bases from V and 1 base from J; bases unmatched to any gene: 11. The germline V gene has CDR1 MGHRA and CDR2 YSYEKL. CDR3 sequence: CASAARSSGSYNEQFF. In DNA, the CDR3 is TGCGCCAGCGCAGCCCGTTCTAGCGGTTCCTACAATGAGCAGTTCTTC.

This clonotype showed up many times. CDR3 nucleotides: TGTGCCAGCAGTTCGAGACAGGGGGTTTGGGAGCAGTACTTC. Translated: CASSSRQGVWEQYF. The V call is TRBV28, the J call TRBJ2-7; 9 bases agree with TRBD1. The germline CDR1 and CDR2 sequences are MDHEN and SYDVKM. This CDR3 has 14 amino acids. V lost 4 bases to trimming and J lost 7 bases; unmatched junction nucleotides: 8.

Turning to this clonotype: This may come from a read error, since a much larger clone is one base off. The chain uses TRBV4-1 and TRBJ2-5, with D perhaps TRBD1 or TRBD2 (6 bases each). CDR3 length: 15 amino acids. The ends were cut back, 2 bases at V and 5 bases at J, with 15 bases in the middle. Germline values: CDR1 MGHRA, CDR2 YSYEKL. The CDR3: CASSQRLGGEETQYF. CDR3 in DNA: TGCGCCAGCAGCCAACGTTTGGGGGGCGAGGAGACCCAGTACTTC.

This clonotype was counted only a few times. This chain connects TRBV7-6 to TRBJ1-3; 9 bases fit TRBD1. The ends lost 5 bases at V and 8 bases at J; junction bases unmatched: 13. Germline V gene sequence: CDR1 SGHVS, CDR2 FNYEAQ. The CDR3 covers 16 residues. The CDR3 DNA reads as TGTGCCAGCAGCACCCGGACAGGGGCCCATTCGGACACCATATATTTT. It translates to CASSTRTGAHSDTIYF. Using reference TRBV7-6 and TRBJ1-3 for the parts outside the CDR3, the full variable domain is GAGVSQSPRYKVTKRGQDVALRCDPISGHVSLYWYRQALGQGPEFLTYFNYEAQQDKSGLPNDRFSAERPEGSISTLTIQRTEQRDSAMYRCASSTRTGAHSDTIYFGEGSWLTVV.

This clonotype was observed at least ten times. The chain carries TRBV28 and TRBJ2-1, with D possibly called TRBD1 or TRBD2 (5 bases each). Germline loops: CDR1 MDHEN, CDR2 SYDVKM. Trimming left V 3 bases short and J 0 bases short, with 15 bases between. The length of the CDR3 is 17 residues. The DNA for the CDR3 is TGTGCCAGCAGTTTCGAGGCTGGGGACGGCTCCTACAATGAGCAGTTCTTC. It is translated as CASSFEAGDGSYNEQFF.

In this sample, this clonotype turned up a few times. CDR3 nucleotide sequence: TGCAGTGCAACCGGGACTAGCGGGCACAATGAGCAGTTCTTC. It codes for CSATGTSGHNEQFF. The chain employs TRBV20-1 and TRBJ2-1; TRBD2 matches 12 bases. This CDR3 has 14 residues. From germline, CDR1 is DFQATT and CDR2 SNEGSKA (reference sequence). Trimming at V came to 6 bases and at J to 5 bases, leaving 5 bases not matched to a gene.

This clonotype was counted a few times. A read error is possible here, since a much larger clone lies one base away. The chain is built from TRBV28 and TRBJ2-5; either TRBD1 or TRBD2 may supply D (5 bases each). Trimming pared 4 bases from V and 2 bases from J, leaving 17 bases between. The CDR3 has 16 residues. Looked up from germline, CDR1 is MDHEN and CDR2 is SYDVKM. For the CDR3, the DNA is TGTGCCAGCAGTTGGGACCAGACGCAGATTCAAGAGACCCAGTACTTC. This sequence encodes CASSWDQTQIQETQYF. Looking up the rest from reference TRBV28 and TRBJ2-5 gives the full variable domain: DVKVTQSSRYLVKRTGEKVFLECVQDMDHENMFWYRQDPGLGLRLIYFSYDVKMKEKGDIPEGYSVSREKKERFSLILESASTNQTSMYLCASSWDQTQIQETQYFGPGTRLLVL.

This clonotype was found a few times. V and J are TRBV10-3 and TRBJ2-7; perhaps TRBD1 as D (5 bases). The CDR3 is made up of 12 amino acids. CDR1 is ENHRY and CDR2 is SYGVKD in the germline V gene. V was shortened by 10 bases and J by 3 bases, with 13 bases between the two germline ends. CDR3 sequence reads: CASNQGSYEQYF. Here the CDR3 DNA reads TGTGCCAGCAATCAGGGTAGCTACGAGCAGTACTTC.

This clonotype was recorded many times. J is TRBJ2-1 and V is TRBV20-1, with 13 positions matching TRBD2. The CDR3 extends over 16 amino acids. CDR1 and CDR2 (germline): DFQATT, SNEGSKA (reference sequence). The junction had 12 bases not matched to a gene; V was cut back by 5 bases and J by 8 bases. CDR3 sequence reads: CSAGGLTSGRIDEQFF. The CDR3 bases are TGCAGTGCTGGGGGGTTGACTAGCGGGAGGATCGATGAGCAGTTCTTC.

This clonotype was counted a few times. The chain carries TRBV4-2 and TRBJ2-3; 7 bases are a match to TRBD2. Germline V gives CDR1 LGHNA, CDR2 YNFKEQ. CDR3 length: 15 residues. The V and J ends lost 0 bases and 2 bases, in that order; junction bases with no gene match: 2. For the CDR3, the DNA is TGTGCCAGCAGCCAAGAGGGACTACCCACAGATACGCAGTATTTT. It encodes CASSQEGLPTDTQYF.